The 26 T cell receptor beta chains below all came from one sample that was sequenced in a study of blood T cells in healthy people across ages. Alongside a J-beta primer mix, a sample-barcoded 5' primer served in a second PCR lasting roughly 7 to 11 cycles. Each CDR3 protein gets one entry after TCRdb re-called the 5' RACE reads with MiXCR. Among about a million distinct CDR3 sequences listed, roughly 51% were seen once. The material sequenced was blood. The source is a woman aged 55-70 years in good health.

The chain employs TRBV2 and TRBJ1-5; 9 bases are a match to TRBD1. Trimming at V came to 0 bases and at J to 9 bases, leaving 12 bases not matched to a gene. CDR3 length equals 17 residues. Germline V gene data show CDR1 as SNHLY and CDR2 as FYNNEI. The DNA for the CDR3 is TGTGCCAGCAGTGAAGCGCTTCTGGGACAGGGAGGCTGGCCCCAGCATTTT. Encoded protein: CASSEALLGQGGWPQHF.

A few counts support this clonotype. The chain links TRBV28 to TRBJ2-3, with no clear D. This CDR3 contains 12 residues. Trimming removed 6 bases at V and 3 bases at J, with 7 bases between. Germline V gene lookup returns CDR1 MDHEN and CDR2 SYDVKM. The CDR3 region has the DNA TGTGCCAGCAGGGAATTTACAGATACGCAGTATTTT. Protein sequence: CASREFTDTQYF.

This chain uses TRBV20-1 with TRBJ2-3; 7 nucleotides agree with TRBD1. In germline, CDR1 is DFQATT, CDR2 SNEGSKA (reference sequence). This CDR3 has 15 amino acids. With V trimmed by 3 bases and J by 6 bases, 12 bases remained unmatched. This CDR3 reads CSASLGQTSGDTQYF. As DNA, the CDR3 is TGCAGTGCTAGCCTGGGACAGACCTCCGGTGATACGCAGTATTTT.

V gene TRBV20-1 combines with J gene TRBJ2-3, with 7 positions matching TRBD2. J lost 0 bases, V lost 5 bases, and 8 bases had no gene match. CDR1 is DFQATT, CDR2 SNEGSKA, per germline (reference sequence). The CDR3 sequence is 15 residues long. DNA of the CDR3: TGCAGTGCTGACGACGGACTAGAAAGCACAGATACGCAGTATTTT. This translates into CSADDGLESTDTQYF.

The chain uses TRBV27 and TRBJ1-1; no reliable D call. CDR3 length: 15 amino acids. CDR1 MNHEY and CDR2 SMNVEV come from the germline V gene (reference sequence). Trimming pared 2 bases from V and 5 bases from J, leaving 15 bases between. This CDR3 is CASSLVPGRPTEAFF. The CDR3 bases are TGTGCCAGCAGTTTAGTACCTGGGCGACCAACTGAAGCTTTCTTT.

This clonotype was detected a few times. V and J are TRBV12-3 or TRBV12-4 and TRBJ2-3; TRBD2 agrees at 9 bases. V trimming: 4 bases; J trimming: 2 bases; junction bases outside the gene matches: 7. The CDR3 is 16 residues long. In nucleotides, the CDR3 is TGTGCCAGCAGTTCCTTAGCGGGAGTCCCCACAGATACGCAGTATTTT. Translating gives CASSSLAGVPTDTQYF.

This chain uses TRBV6-1 with TRBJ2-1, with 8 bases identical to TRBD2. Germline-derived CDR1 and CDR2 are MNHNS and SASEGT. The CDR3 has 14 amino acids. V lost 6 bases to trimming and J lost 6 bases; unmatched junction nucleotides: 7. The CDR3 DNA follows: TGTGCCAGCAGAAGGAGCGGGAGTCGCAATGAGCAGTTCTTC. This codes for CASRRSGSRNEQFF.

The chain carries TRBV29-1 and TRBJ1-2; weak D call: TRBD1 (6 bases). The CDR3 has 14 amino acids. Germline CDR1 is SQVTM and CDR2 is ANQGSEA. V was cut by 6 bases and J by 1 base, with 15 bases left in between. In nucleotides, the CDR3 is TGCAGCGTGACGAGGGGGGGCGATAACTATGGCTACACCTTC. This sequence encodes CSVTRGGDNYGYTF.

The CDR3 is CASSRGILMFYGYTF. The CDR3 nucleotides read TGTGCCAGCAGTCGAGGGATTCTTATGTTCTATGGCTACACCTTC. The chain has TRBV6-5 and TRBJ1-2, with unresolved D. CDR1 is MNHEY and CDR2 is SVGAGI in the germline V gene. This CDR3 spans 15 amino acids. V dropped 5 bases and J dropped 4 bases, with 17 bases sitting between them.

The chain has TRBV7-3 and TRBJ2-3; a weak D match, TRBD1 (6 bases). The germline V and J ends were trimmed by 5 bases and 5 bases, with 17 bases remaining between them. Germline V gene lookup returns CDR1 SGHTA and CDR2 FQGTGA. There are 15 residues in the CDR3. The CDR3 DNA reads TGTGCCAGCAGCCGTGGACAGCCCCCAAGAGATACGCAGTATTTT. The encoded protein is CASSRGQPPRDTQYF.

The chain joins TRBV30 to TRBJ2-1, with D possibly matching TRBD2 (5 bases). This CDR3 spans 11 amino acids. V lost 2 bases and J 7 bases, leaving 6 bases between the germline ends. CDR1 is GTSNPN, CDR2 SVGIG, per germline (reference sequence). The CDR3 here is CAWSSGNEQFF. The CDR3 nucleotides are TGTGCCTGGAGTTCGGGGAATGAGCAGTTCTTC.

The chain uses TRBV5-1 and TRBJ2-5, with unresolved D. Matching the DNA end better, TRBJ2-7 makes the J call doubtful. The CDR3 has 14 amino acids. The germline gives CDR1 SGHRS, CDR2 YFSETQ. CDR3 region: CASSPASGAREQYF. The CDR3 DNA reads TGCGCCAGCAGCCCGGCATCGGGTGCCCGCGAGCAGTACTTC.

The genes are TRBV7-9 and TRBJ2-5; 8 bases line up with TRBD2. Germline V lookup: CDR1 SEHNR, CDR2 FQNEAQ (reference sequence). The CDR3 sequence is 14 residues long. V dropped 6 bases and J dropped 2; count of bases not matched to a gene: 5. CDR3 sequence reads: CASSLLAVQETQYF. In DNA, the CDR3 is TGTGCCAGCAGTCTACTAGCGGTACAAGAGACCCAGTACTTC.

The chain joins TRBV9 to TRBJ2-3; D is perhaps TRBD1 (6 bases). V dropped 4 bases and J dropped 3 bases, with 15 bases sitting between them. CDR3 length: 15 amino acids. Germline values: CDR1 SGDLS, CDR2 YYNGEE. The CDR3, as DNA: TGTGCCAGCAGCCCCCGGTACAGGGTAACAGATACGCAGTATTTT. Amino acids: CASSPRYRVTDTQYF.

In its sample, this clonotype was seen many times. This rearrangement joins TRBV29-1 to TRBJ2-1; 8 bases map to TRBD2. The CDR3 has 14 amino acids. Germline assignment: CDR1 SQVTM and CDR2 ANQGSEA. Unmatched junction bases numbered 9, after V lost 8 bases and J lost 3 bases. This CDR3 reads CSLRAGANYNEQFF. The CDR3 nucleotides are TGCAGCTTACGAGCGGGAGCCAACTACAATGAGCAGTTCTTC.

This clonotype was picked up a small number of times. This chain joins TRBV4-2 and TRBJ1-2; TRBD1 aligns across 7 bases. Germline CDR1 LGHNA, CDR2 YNFKEQ. The length of the CDR3 is 14 residues. The V segment lost 6 bases and the J segment 8 bases; nucleotides outside the gene matches: 12. The CDR3 loop reads CASSPGGGGKGYTF. CDR3 nucleotides: TGTGCCAGCAGTCCCGGAGGGGGCGGCAAAGGCTACACCTTC.

The chain carries TRBV5-1 and TRBJ2-3; 8 nucleotides match TRBD1. Germline V gives CDR1 SGHRS, CDR2 YFSETQ. The CDR3 consists of 16 residues. Losses at the gene ends were 4 bases for V and 4 bases for J; bases not matched to a gene: 11. CDR3 in amino acids: CASSAQYRGSSDTQYF. The CDR3 DNA reads as TGCGCCAGCAGCGCCCAGTACAGGGGGTCTTCAGATACGCAGTATTTT.

The chain links TRBV27 to TRBJ2-5; weak D call: TRBD2 (6 bases). The CDR3 extends over 18 amino acids. From germline, CDR1 is MNHEY and CDR2 SMNVEV (reference sequence). Trimming cost V 7 bases and J 3 bases, with 27 bases left between them. The CDR3 here is CASKSVRAVGGLKETQYF. In nucleotides, the CDR3 is TGTGCCAGCAAAAGCGTCCGGGCGGTCGGGGGTTTGAAAGAGACCCAGTACTTC.

The rearrangement uses TRBV5-1 and TRBJ2-6; the match to TRBD2 covers 7 bases. After removal of 3 bases from V and 0 bases from J, the junction contained 6 bases not matched to a gene. CDR1 SGHRS and CDR2 YFSETQ come from the germline V gene. The CDR3 runs to 17 residues. As DNA, the CDR3 is TGCGCCAGCAGCTCCAGCGGGGACTACTCTGGGGCCAACGTCCTGACTTTC. It encodes CASSSSGDYSGANVLTF.

There are a few counts of this clonotype. The chain employs TRBV12-3 or TRBV12-4 and TRBJ1-2; D gene uncertain. V dropped 1 base and J dropped 4 bases, with 10 bases sitting between them. The CDR3 totals 14 residues. The CDR3 region has the DNA TGTGCCAGCAGTTTAGACGGGGAGGGCTATGGCTACACCTTC. Its translation is CASSLDGEGYGYTF.

The rearrangement joins TRBV7-9 to TRBJ2-1, with D possibly being TRBD2 (7 bases). Trimming shortened V by 5 bases and J by 4 bases, and 27 bases separated the two germline ends. The CDR3 is 19 residues long. Germline assignment: CDR1 SEHNR and CDR2 FQNEAQ (reference sequence). The CDR3 here is CASSPGVGDYSLYYNEQFF. CDR3 sequence (DNA): TGTGCCAGCAGCCCAGGGGTAGGGGACTACTCCCTATATTACAATGAGCAGTTCTTC.

This clonotype was counted between two and nine times. The rearrangement joins TRBV10-3 to TRBJ2-5; 7 nucleotides agree with TRBD1. From germline, CDR1 is ENHRY and CDR2 SYGVKD. Trimming cost V 0 bases and J 12 bases; bases outside gene matches: 1. The CDR3 is 11 residues long. The CDR3 nucleotides read TGTGCCATCAGTGAGTCCGGGACAGAGTACTTC. Protein sequence: CAISESGTEYF.

This clonotype showed up just a few times. The rearrangement links TRBV29-1 to TRBJ1-2; a weak D match, TRBD1 (5 bases). The CDR3 spans 15 residues. CDR1 is SQVTM, CDR2 ANQGSEA, per germline. The V gene lost 7 bases and the J gene lost 0 bases, with 18 bases spanning the gap. CDR3 coding DNA: TGCAGCGCTAATAGGGGTGGACGAGCTAACTATGGCTACACCTTC. As protein: CSANRGGRANYGYTF. Full variable domain (remainder filled in from reference TRBV29-1 and TRBJ1-2): SAVISQKPSRDICQRGTSLTIQCQVDSQVTMMFWYRQQPGQSLTLIATANQGSEATYESGFVIDKFPISRPNLTFSTLTVSNMSPEDSSIYLCSANRGGRANYGYTFGSGTRLTVV.

V gene TRBV5-1 combines with J gene TRBJ2-7, with TRBD1 matching 9 bases. V lost 3 bases and J lost 4; bases outside the gene matches: 8. Germline CDR1 and CDR2: SGHRS and YFSETQ. The CDR3 has 15 amino acids. The CDR3 sequence: CASSSQGQGRYEQYF. In nucleotides, the CDR3 is TGCGCCAGCAGCTCCCAGGGACAGGGTCGGTACGAGCAGTACTTC.

A few counts support this clonotype. This chain joins TRBV18 and TRBJ2-7; D is unresolved. Deletions cut 8 bases from V and 0 bases from J, with 8 bases between. The V gene's germline CDR1 is KGHSH and CDR2 LQKENI. This CDR3 has 12 residues. The CDR3 reads CASAWSSYEQYF. For the CDR3, the DNA is TGTGCCAGCGCGTGGAGCTCCTACGAGCAGTACTTC.

This rearrangement joins TRBV7-9 to TRBJ2-1; 9 bases line up with TRBD1. The germline CDR1 and CDR2 sequences are SEHNR and FQNEAQ (reference sequence). The CDR3 is made up of 16 amino acids. Trimming took 1 base from V and 6 from J; bases not matched to a gene: 7. The CDR3 coding sequence is TGTGCCAGCAGCTTAGTGGGGACAGGGTCAACCAATGAGCAGTTCTTC. Residues: CASSLVGTGSTNEQFF.